This T cell receptor beta chain came from a study of shared clonotypes between healthy human individuals. Whole-study results and caveats: Naive CD4 clonotypes were shared across a handful of donors at roughly 4.6%. Sharing of clonotypes among donors was expected to vary with sequencing depth.

Sequenced by immunoSEQ multiplex PCR; TCRdb stores in-frame clones only, minus some. This sample has 2 million to 2.5 million clones, with 90% to 95% found just once. The trim removed 4 bases at V and 2 bases at J, leaving 10 bases unmatched. The CDR3 covers 17 residues. Germline V gives CDR1 SGHNT, CDR2 YENEEA. With regard to this clone: Its specificity is unknown.

The clonotype comes from a man aged 18 to 30 in good health. Some clones in this sample may be carry-over from other donors' samples. V usage is TRBV11-3 and J usage is TRBJ2-2; 7 bases fit TRBD2. Sequencing was performed on naive CD4+ T cells from PBMCs. Specified subset: CD45RA+ positively selected. The CDR3 here is CASSYIGGSRNTGELFF. The CDR3 nucleotides are TGTGCCAGCAGCTACATAGGCGGGAGTAGAAACACCGGGGAGCTGTTTTTT.